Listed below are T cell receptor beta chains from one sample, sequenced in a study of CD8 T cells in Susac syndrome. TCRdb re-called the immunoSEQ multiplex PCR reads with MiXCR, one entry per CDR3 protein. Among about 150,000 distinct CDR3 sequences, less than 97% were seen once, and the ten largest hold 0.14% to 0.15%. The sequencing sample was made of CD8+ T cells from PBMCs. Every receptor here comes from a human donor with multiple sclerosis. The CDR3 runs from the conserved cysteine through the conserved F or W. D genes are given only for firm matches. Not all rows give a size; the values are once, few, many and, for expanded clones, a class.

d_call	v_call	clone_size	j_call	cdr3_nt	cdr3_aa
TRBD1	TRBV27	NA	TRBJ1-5	TGTGCCAGCAGTCCAGTCCCGGGACAGTATCAGCCCCAGCATTTT	CASSPVPGQYQPQHF
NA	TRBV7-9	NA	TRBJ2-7	TGTGCCAGCAGCTTTCCGGACAGAAGGGACGCCTACGAGCAGTACTTC	CASSFPDRRDAYEQYF
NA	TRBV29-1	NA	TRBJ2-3	TGCACCCACCTTGAGGGGGGGGTTGAAGATACGCAGTATTTT	CTHLEGGVEDTQYF
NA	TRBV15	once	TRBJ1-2	TGTGCCACCAGCAGAGGTAGGACCGCCTATGGCTACACCTTC	CATSRGRTAYGYTF
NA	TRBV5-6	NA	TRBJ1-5	TGTGCCAGCAGCCCGTTCGGGGGACCAGCCCAGCATTTT	CASSPFGGPAQHF
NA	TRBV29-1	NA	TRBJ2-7	TGCAGCGCTCTGGGGGGAAAGTACGAGCAGTACTTC	CSALGGKYEQYF
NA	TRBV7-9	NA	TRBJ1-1	TGTGCCAGCAGCTTAGAAAAGGGTAGGACTGAAGCTTTCTTT	CASSLEKGRTEAFF
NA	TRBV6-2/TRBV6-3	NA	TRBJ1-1	TGTGCCAGCACCCCCGTTGAGGGCACTGAAGCTTTCTTT	CASTPVEGTEAFF
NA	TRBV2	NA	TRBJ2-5	TGTGCCAGCAGTGACGGACAAGAGACCCAGTACTTC	CASSDGQETQYF
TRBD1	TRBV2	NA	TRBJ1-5	TGTGCCAGCAGTGAAGTGGACAGGGGGCGCAAGGGCAATCAGCCCCAGCATTTT	CASSEVDRGRKGNQPQHF
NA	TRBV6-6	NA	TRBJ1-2	TGTGCCAGCAGTATAGGACGGGGGGATGGCTACACCTTC	CASSIGRGDGYTF
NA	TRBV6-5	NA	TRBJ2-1	TGTGCCAGCAGTCCGACGGGATACAATGAGCAGTTCTTC	CASSPTGYNEQFF
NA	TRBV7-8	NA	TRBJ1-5	TGTGCCAGCAGCTTAACAGGGATGAATCAGCCCCAGCATTTT	CASSLTGMNQPQHF
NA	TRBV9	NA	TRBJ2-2	TGTGCCAGCAGCCCCATGAAGGGCACCGGGGAGCTGTTTTTT	CASSPMKGTGELFF
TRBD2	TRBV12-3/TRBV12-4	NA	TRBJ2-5	TGTGCCAGCAGGACTAGCGGGGCCCCTCGGGAGACCCAGTACTTC	CASRTSGAPRETQYF
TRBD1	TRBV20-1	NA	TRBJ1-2	TGCAGTGCAAACCCAACAGGGGTTACTTATGGCTACACCTTC	CSANPTGVTYGYTF
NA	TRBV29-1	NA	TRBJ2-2	TGCAGCGTATCCGAGGGCTGGAACACCGGGGAGCTGTTTTTT	CSVSEGWNTGELFF
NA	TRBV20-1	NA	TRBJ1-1	TGCAGTGCTAGACAGAGGGCCATGAACACTGAAGCTTTCTTT	CSARQRAMNTEAFF
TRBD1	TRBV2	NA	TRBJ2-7	TGTGCCAGCAGTGAGGAACCGACAGGGTTTTCCTACGAGCAGTACTTC	CASSEEPTGFSYEQYF
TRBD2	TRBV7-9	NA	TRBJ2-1	TGTGCCAGCAGCACCCCGACTAGCGGGGGGCACTACAATGAGCAGTTCTTC	CASSTPTSGGHYNEQFF
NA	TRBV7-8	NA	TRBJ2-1	TGTGCCAGCAGCCCACTCGACTGGGGGACTGAGCAGTTCTTC	CASSPLDWGTEQFF
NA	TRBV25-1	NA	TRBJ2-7	TGTGCCAGCAGTGAAGGGACGGGTCCCTACGAGCAGTACTTC	CASSEGTGPYEQYF
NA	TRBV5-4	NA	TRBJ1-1	TGTGCCAGCAGCCCGTTGTGGAACCCAGGGGAAGCTTTCTTT	CASSPLWNPGEAFF
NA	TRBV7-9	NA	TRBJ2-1	TGTGCCAGCAGTAAGGGGGACATAGAGCAGTTCTTC	CASSKGDIEQFF
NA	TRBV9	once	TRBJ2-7	TGTGCCAGCAGCGCGGGATCTATCTGGGGAGGCAAGAGCTCCTACGAGCAGTACTTC	CASSAGSIWGGKSSYEQYF
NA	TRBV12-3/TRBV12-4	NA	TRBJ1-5	TGTGCCAGCAGTTTAGCCTCCGGCGCCTCAAATCAGCCCCAGCATTTT	CASSLASGASNQPQHF
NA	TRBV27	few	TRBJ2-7	TGTGCCAGCAGTCTCACCAGGGGGGCTTACGAGCAGTACTTC	CASSLTRGAYEQYF
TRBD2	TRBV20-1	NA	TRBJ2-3	TGCAGTGCTAGAGGTGGCGGAGCGGGGGCCGAAACGAGCACAGATACGCAGTATTTT	CSARGGGAGAETSTDTQYF
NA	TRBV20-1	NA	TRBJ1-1	TGCAGTGCTAGGGAAGGGCCCCCGGGCACTGAAGCTTTCTTT	CSAREGPPGTEAFF
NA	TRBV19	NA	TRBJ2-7	TGTGCCAGTACATTCGGATCGCCTGGTGGAGAGCAGTACTTC	CASTFGSPGGEQYF
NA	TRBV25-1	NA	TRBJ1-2	TGTGCCAGCAGTGAATATCCGTTTTACACCTTC	CASSEYPFYTF
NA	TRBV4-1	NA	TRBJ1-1	TGCGCCAGCGGCATGAACACTGAAGCTTTCTTT	CASGMNTEAFF
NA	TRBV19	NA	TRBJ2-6	TGTGCCAGTGGACAAGCTTCTGGGGCCAACGTCCTGACTTTC	CASGQASGANVLTF
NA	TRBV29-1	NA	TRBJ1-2	TGCAGCGTTGAAGGGTCGGGACGCCGGGGGAAGGGCTACACCTTC	CSVEGSGRRGKGYTF
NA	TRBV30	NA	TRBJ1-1	TGTGCCTGGGCTCGGCCGGTGGAGGCTTTCTTT	CAWARPVEAFF
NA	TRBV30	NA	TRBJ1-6	TGTGCCTGGAGCAAGGTTTCCCTCCACTTT	CAWSKVSLHF
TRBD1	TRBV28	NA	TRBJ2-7	TGTGCCAGCAGTTCGAGAGGGACAGGGGAGGGCTACGAGCAGTACTTC	CASSSRGTGEGYEQYF
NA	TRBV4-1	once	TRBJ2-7	TGCGCCAGCAGCCAAGAACCCCAGGGCTACTACGAGCAGTACTTC	CASSQEPQGYYEQYF
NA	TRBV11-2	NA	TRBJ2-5	TGTGCCAGCAGCTTAACGGGGGAAGAGACCCAGTACTTC	CASSLTGEETQYF
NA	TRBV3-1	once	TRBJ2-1	TGTGCCAGCAGCCATCAGATCCTTAGCTCCTACAATGAGCAGTTCTTC	CASSHQILSSYNEQFF
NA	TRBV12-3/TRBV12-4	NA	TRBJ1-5	TGTGCCAGCAGTTTATACCAGCCGGATTCCCTGGTTTACAATCAGCCCCAGCATTTT	CASSLYQPDSLVYNQPQHF
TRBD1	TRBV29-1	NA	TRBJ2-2	TGCAGCGTTGTGGACAGGGACAACGGGGAGCTGTTTTTT	CSVVDRDNGELFF
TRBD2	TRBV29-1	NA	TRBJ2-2	TGCAGCGCAAGGACTAGCGGGGTTCCGAACACCGGGGAGCTGTTTTTT	CSARTSGVPNTGELFF
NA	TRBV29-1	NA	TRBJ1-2	TGCAGCGTTGTGGGAGGACAAGGCTACACCTTC	CSVVGGQGYTF
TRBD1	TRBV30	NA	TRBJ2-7	TGTGCCTGGAGTGGGGGACAGGGAAGATACGAGCAGTACTTC	CAWSGGQGRYEQYF
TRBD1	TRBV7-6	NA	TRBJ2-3	TGTGCCAGCAGCTTAGCAGGGGGCGGCGATACGCAGTATTTT	CASSLAGGGDTQYF
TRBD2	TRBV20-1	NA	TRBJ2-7	TGCAGTGCTAGTTCCTCGAGACTAGCGGCGTACGAGCAGTACTTC	CSASSSRLAAYEQYF
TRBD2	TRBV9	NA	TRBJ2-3	TGTGCCAGCAGCTTGGGACTAGCGGGGGACACAGATACGCAGTATTTT	CASSLGLAGDTDTQYF
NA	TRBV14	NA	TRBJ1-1	TGTGCCAGCAGCCAAGAGCAGGCCACTGAAGCTTTCTTT	CASSQEQATEAFF
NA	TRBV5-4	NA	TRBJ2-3	TGTGCCAGCAGCTTAACGCCGGATACGCAGTATTTT	CASSLTPDTQYF
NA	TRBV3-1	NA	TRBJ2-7	TGTGCCAGCAGCCAAGGGGCCGGAGACTACGAGCAGTACTTC	CASSQGAGDYEQYF
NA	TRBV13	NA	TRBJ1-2	TGTGCCAGCAGCTATTACAGGAGTGGCTACACCTTC	CASSYYRSGYTF
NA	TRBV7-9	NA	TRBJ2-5	TGTGCCAGCAGCTTAGTGGTCAGCCAAGAGACCCAGTACTTC	CASSLVVSQETQYF
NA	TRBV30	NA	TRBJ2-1	TGTGCCTGGAGGGAATACATGAGTTCGTACAATGAGCAGTTCTTC	CAWREYMSSYNEQFF
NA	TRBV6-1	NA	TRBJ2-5	TGTGCCAGCAGCCTCCGGCAGGGTGGCGGGGCTAGGGAGACCCAGTACTTC	CASSLRQGGGARETQYF
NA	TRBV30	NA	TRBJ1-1	TGTGCCTGGAGTTTGGGGTCGAACACTGAAGCTTTCTTT	CAWSLGSNTEAFF
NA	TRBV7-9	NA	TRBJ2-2	TGTGCCAGCAGCTTGAACCTCGGCACCGGGGAGCTGTTTTTT	CASSLNLGTGELFF